A single T cell receptor beta chain is shown here with its context. This entry belongs to a study of blood T cell repertoires in COVID-19. How the authors handled the data: Reference gene primer amplification in the assay estimated nucleated cell counts. Clones were sequenced by immunoSEQ multiplex PCR, and TCRdb holds only the in-frame ones, with some missing. The V and J calls and the clone size are those of that table, but D and trimming were determined from the DNA. The table lists approximately 200,000 clones, roughly 86% of them singletons. Germline V gene data show CDR1 as KGHSH and CDR2 as LQKENI. The CDR3 spans 12 residues. V was clipped by 4 bases and J by 3 bases, with 7 bases between them.

The chain uses TRBV18 and TRBJ2-7; D unclear. What was sequenced was peripheral blood. The TCR sequence derives from a woman aged 25 to 39 with active or convalescent COVID-19. Here the CDR3 reads CASSQTSYEQYF. CDR3 nucleotides: TGTGCCAGCTCACAAACCAGCTACGAGCAGTACTTC. Filled out from reference TRBV18 and TRBJ2-7, the complete variable domain reads NAGVMQNPRHLVRRRGQEARLRCSPMKGHSHVYWYRQLPEEGLKFMVYLQKENIIDESGMPKERFSAEFPKEGPSILRIQQVVRGDSAAYFCASSQTSYEQYFGPGTRLTVT.